This T cell receptor (beta chain) was documented in a study of CD8+ T cells in alopecia areata. Extraction and reverse transcription of RNA yielded cDNA as the sequencing template. Libraries were prepared by immunoSEQ multiplex PCR; TCRdb keeps only in-frame clonotypes and omits some of them. The sample includes some 240,000 clones, about 58% of them seen just once. Treatment described: oral pan-JAK inhibitor, 5-10 mg twice daily. Germline lookup yields CDR1 SQVTM and CDR2 ANQGSEA. The CDR3 is made up of 13 amino acids. V was cut by 5 bases and J by 0 bases, with 11 bases left in between. This material consisted of CD4+ T cells sorted from blood, taken at week 4, from a patient treated with tofacitinib. The J gene is TRBJ2-7, the V gene TRBV29-1; D is undetermined. This clonotype originated in a human donor with alopecia areata. The CDR3: CSVRPGHSYEQYF. The CDR3 DNA sequence: TGCAGCGTTCGTCCTGGGCACTCCTACGAGCAGTACTTC.